This T cell receptor (beta chain) was profiled in a study of shared clonotypes between healthy human individuals. This CDR3 contains 13 residues. The germline gives CDR1 SGHRS, CDR2 YFSETQ. The V end lost 7 bases, the J end lost 8 bases, and 13 bases lay between the germline ends. Sequenced by immunoSEQ multiplex PCR; TCRdb stores in-frame clones only, minus some. The table has a few million clones, more than 80% seen once. The sequencing input was naive CD4+ T cells sorted from blood. Stated subset: CD45RA+ positively selected. The genes are TRBV5-1 and TRBJ2-6; a possible D gene is TRBD1 (6 bases). This sequence originates from a man in his late teens or twenties in good health. In nucleotides, the CDR3 is TGCGCCAGCGGAACCGACAGGCCCAACGTCCTGACTTTC. Amino acid sequence: CASGTDRPNVLTF. Based on the CDR3 plus reference TRBV5-1 and TRBJ2-6, the full variable domain is KAGVTQTPRYLIKTRGQQVTLSCSPISGHRSVSWYQQTPGQGLQFLFEYFSETQRNKGNFPGRFSGRQFSNSRSEMNVSTLELGDSALYLCASGTDRPNVLTFGAGSRLTVL.